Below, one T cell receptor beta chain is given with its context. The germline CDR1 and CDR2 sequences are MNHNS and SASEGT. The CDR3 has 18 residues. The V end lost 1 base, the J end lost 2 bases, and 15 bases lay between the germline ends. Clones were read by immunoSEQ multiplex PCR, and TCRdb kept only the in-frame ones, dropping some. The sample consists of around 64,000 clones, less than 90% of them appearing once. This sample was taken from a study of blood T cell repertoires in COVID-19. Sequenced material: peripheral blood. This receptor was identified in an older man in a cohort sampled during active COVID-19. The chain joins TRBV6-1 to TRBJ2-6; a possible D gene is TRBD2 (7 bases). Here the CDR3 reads CASSEVGLGGPGANVLTF. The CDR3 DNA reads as TGTGCCAGCAGTGAAGTCGGCCTCGGGGGGCCTGGGGCCAACGTCCTGACTTTC.